This entry lists 29 T cell receptor beta chains sequenced from one sample in a study of blood T cell repertoires in COVID-19. Libraries were prepared by immunoSEQ multiplex PCR; TCRdb keeps only in-frame clonotypes and omits some of them. The table shows approximately 150,000 clones, with around four fifths occurring only once. Sequenced input: PBMCs or T cells enriched from blood (not recorded which). All receptors derive from a man aged 35 to 55 with acute COVID-19.

CDR3 sequence: CASSLKDRPLTEAFF. The CDR3 DNA follows: TGTGCCAGCAGCTTAAAAGACAGGCCCCTCACTGAAGCTTTCTTT. V gene TRBV5-6 combines with J gene TRBJ1-1; weak D call: TRBD1 (6 bases). The CDR3 length is 15 residues. From germline, CDR1 is SGHDT and CDR2 YYEEEE. Trimming removed 2 bases at V and 4 bases at J, with 15 bases between.

The V and J genes are TRBV10-1 and TRBJ2-3; D not resolved. Germline V gene lookup returns CDR1 WNHNN and CDR2 SYGVQD (reference sequence). V was cut by 7 bases and J by 6 bases, with 17 bases left in between. This CDR3 is 14 amino acids long. In DNA form, the CDR3 reads TGCGCCAGCAAAAGCAACTCCCTTCTCGATACGCAGTATTTT. Its protein product is CASKSNSLLDTQYF.

This CDR3 is CASSRDRAGYGYTF. CDR3 nucleotide sequence: TGTGCCAGCAGCCGGGACAGGGCAGGCTATGGCTACACCTTC. This chain uses TRBV7-2 with TRBJ1-2; TRBD1 matches at 9 bases. V lost 5 bases to trimming and J lost 4 bases; unmatched junction nucleotides: 5. The germline V gene has CDR1 SGHTA and CDR2 FQGNSA. There are 14 residues in the CDR3.

The chain recombines TRBV2 with TRBJ1-4, with D perhaps TRBD1 (6 bases). The ends were cut back, 7 bases at V and 7 bases at J, with 13 bases in the middle. CDR1 and CDR2 from the germline V gene are SNHLY and FYNNEI. This CDR3 is built from 13 residues. For the CDR3, the DNA is TGTGCCAGCAACCCACAGGGTTTTGAAAAACTGTTTTTT. This gives the protein CASNPQGFEKLFF.

This sequence joins TRBV7-8 and TRBJ2-3; 11 bases match TRBD2. J gave up 5 bases and V 3 bases, and 7 bases lay outside the gene matches. CDR3 length: 16 residues. Germline V gives CDR1 SGHVS, CDR2 FQNEAQ. In DNA, the CDR3 is TGTGCCAGCAGCTTCTTGGGACTAGCGGACAGAGATACGCAGTATTTT. It yields the protein CASSFLGLADRDTQYF.

This rearrangement joins TRBV5-1 to TRBJ1-2, with D hard to call. V dropped 0 bases and J dropped 4 bases, with 13 bases sitting between them. Germline CDR1 reads SGHRS; CDR2 reads YFSETQ. The CDR3 has 15 amino acids. The CDR3 nucleotides read TGCGCCAGCAGCTTGGAGGGAGTTACCGCCTATGGCTACACCTTC. Its translation: CASSLEGVTAYGYTF.

The rearrangement links TRBV15 to TRBJ2-5; D gene unclear. The germline V and J ends were trimmed by 0 bases and 5 bases, with 4 bases remaining between them. CDR3 length: 12 residues. Germline values: CDR1 LNHNV, CDR2 YYDKDF (reference sequence). CDR3 DNA: TGTGCCACCAGCAGAGATCAGGAGACCCAGTACTTC. Amino acid sequence: CATSRDQETQYF.

The rearrangement links TRBV2 to TRBJ2-7, with D tentatively TRBD2 (5 bases). Deletions cut 5 bases from V and 2 bases from J, with 10 bases between. Germline CDR1 is SNHLY and CDR2 is FYNNEI. The CDR3 has 13 residues. CDR3 in DNA: TGTGCCAGCAGTACCGGGGTCCCCTACGAGCAGTACTTC. This codes for CASSTGVPYEQYF.

J is TRBJ2-7 and V is TRBV5-6, with a tentative D call TRBD1 (5 bases). Trimming removed 2 bases at V and 3 bases at J, with 12 bases between. The length of the CDR3 is 14 residues. From germline, CDR1 is SGHDT and CDR2 YYEEEE. CDR3 sequence reads: CASSLGVPSYEQYF. CDR3 in DNA: TGTGCCAGCAGCTTAGGGGTTCCTAGCTACGAGCAGTACTTC.

The J gene is TRBJ1-4, the V gene TRBV28; no clear D. Looked up from germline, CDR1 is MDHEN and CDR2 is SYDVKM. The CDR3 runs 16 residues. Trimming pared 6 bases from V and 5 bases from J, leaving 19 bases between. CDR3 sequence: CASSPSFGGENEKLFF. In nucleotides, the CDR3 is TGTGCCAGCAGCCCTTCATTTGGAGGCGAGAATGAAAAACTGTTTTTT. Using reference TRBV28 and TRBJ1-4 for the parts outside the CDR3, the full variable domain is DVKVTQSSRYLVKRTGEKVFLECVQDMDHENMFWYRQDPGLGLRLIYFSYDVKMKEKGDIPEGYSVSREKKERFSLILESASTNQTSMYLCASSPSFGGENEKLFFGSGTQLSVL.

The chain joins TRBV5-1 to TRBJ1-4; D may be TRBD1 (5 bases). The CDR3 sequence is 15 residues long. Germline CDR1 reads SGHRS; CDR2 reads YFSETQ. V lost 3 bases to trimming and J lost 4 bases, with 13 bases between them. The CDR3 bases are TGCGCCAGCAGCTCCGGACAAAACCTTAATGAAAAACTGTTTTTT. Amino acid sequence: CASSSGQNLNEKLFF. Combining the CDR3 with reference TRBV5-1 and TRBJ1-4 gives the whole variable domain KAGVTQTPRYLIKTRGQQVTLSCSPISGHRSVSWYQQTPGQGLQFLFEYFSETQRNKGNFPGRFSGRQFSNSRSEMNVSTLELGDSALYLCASSSGQNLNEKLFFGSGTQLSVL.

The chain combines TRBV29-1 with TRBJ2-5, with 8 nucleotides matching TRBD1. Germline V gene data show CDR1 as SQVTM and CDR2 as ANQGSEA. The V and J ends lost 3 bases and 4 bases, in that order; junction bases with no gene match: 7. This CDR3 contains 14 residues. CDR3 DNA sequence: TGCAGCGTTGATCTGTGGCAGGGGGCAGAGACCCAGTACTTC. Amino acid sequence: CSVDLWQGAETQYF.

The chain joins TRBV5-4 to TRBJ2-5, with 8 bases fitting TRBD2. This CDR3 contains 14 residues. CDR1 is SGHNT, CDR2 YYREEE, per germline (reference sequence). The trim removed 2 bases at V and 1 base at J, leaving 1 base unmatched. The CDR3 nucleotides are TGTGCCAGCAGCTTAACTAGCGGCCAAGAGACCCAGTACTTC. Translation: CASSLTSGQETQYF.

The chain is built from TRBV11-2 and TRBJ2-1; D gene uncertain. Trimming shortened V by 2 bases and J by 0 bases, and 5 bases separated the two germline ends. Germline values: CDR1 SGHAT, CDR2 FQNNGV. This CDR3 is built from 14 residues. The CDR3 region is CASSLSSSYNEQFF. The CDR3 DNA reads TGTGCCAGCAGCTTAAGTAGCTCCTACAATGAGCAGTTCTTC.

This sequence joins TRBV27 and TRBJ2-7, with 8 nucleotides matching TRBD1. Germline trimming cut 6 bases from V and 3 bases from J; bases unmatched to any gene: 10. The CDR3 contains 15 residues. CDR1 and CDR2 (germline): MNHEY, SMNVEV (reference sequence). The CDR3 sequence is CASSRTGGPIYEQYF. In DNA, the CDR3 is TGTGCCAGCAGCCGCACAGGGGGTCCGATCTACGAGCAGTACTTC.

This chain uses TRBV30 with TRBJ1-6, with 7 bases that match TRBD1. Unmatched junction bases numbered 13, after V lost 8 bases and J lost 9 bases. The CDR3 length is 14 residues. Germline lookup yields CDR1 GTSNPN and CDR2 SVGIG (reference sequence). The CDR3 loop reads CARQGIGGGSPLHF. In DNA form, the CDR3 reads TGTGCCCGACAGGGTATCGGTGGTGGTTCACCCCTCCACTTT.

The J gene is TRBJ2-7, the V gene TRBV6-5; 8 bases map to TRBD1. This CDR3 contains 15 residues. The ends lost 1 base at V and 5 bases at J; junction bases unmatched: 7. CDR1 MNHEY and CDR2 SVGAGI come from the germline V gene. The CDR3 nucleotides are TGTGCCAGCAGTTACTACGGACAGGGTAACAACGAGCAGTACTTC. Translating it yields CASSYYGQGNNEQYF.

This chain joins TRBV25-1 and TRBJ2-7, with TRBD1 matching 11 bases. This CDR3 has 14 amino acids. V lost 2 bases and J lost 3; bases outside the gene matches: 0. From germline, CDR1 is MGHDK and CDR2 SYGVNS. The CDR3 reads CASSEGTGGYEQYF. For the CDR3, the DNA is TGTGCCAGCAGTGAAGGGACAGGGGGCTACGAGCAGTACTTC.

The sample holds a few counts of this clone. The rearrangement uses TRBV6-5 and TRBJ1-1, with a tentative D call TRBD1 (5 bases). Per the germline V gene, CDR1 is MNHEY and CDR2 is SVGAGI. V was shortened by 10 bases and J by 1 base, with 7 bases between the two germline ends. This CDR3 has 11 residues. Here the CDR3 DNA reads TGTGCCACCGGACAGAACACTGAAGCTTTCTTT. Protein: CATGQNTEAFF.

The rearrangement links TRBV7-2 to TRBJ1-2, with D possibly matching TRBD1 (5 bases). The germline CDR1 and CDR2 sequences are SGHTA and FQGNSA. The CDR3 has 15 amino acids. Between the trimmed V and J ends, which lost 1 base and 1 base, there was a span of 10 bases. The CDR3 sequence is CASSLGTGRNYGYTF. The DNA of the CDR3 is TGTGCCAGCAGCTTAGGAACAGGACGTAACTATGGCTACACCTTC.

The CDR3 sequence: CASSLLWDSYYEQYF. The DNA of the CDR3 is TGTGCCAGCAGCCTCCTTTGGGACAGCTACTACGAGCAGTACTTC. This rearrangement joins TRBV27 to TRBJ2-7; 7 nucleotides agree with TRBD1. J gave up 3 bases and V 6 bases, and 11 bases lay outside the gene matches. The germline gives CDR1 MNHEY, CDR2 SMNVEV (reference sequence). CDR3 length: 15 residues.

This clone was seen more than once but under ten times. The chain employs TRBV29-1 and TRBJ1-1, with 7 bases aligning to TRBD1. V lost 7 bases to trimming and J lost 0 bases; unmatched junction nucleotides: 8. The germline CDR1 and CDR2 sequences are SQVTM and ANQGSEA. The CDR3 spans 14 residues. This chain's CDR3 is CSAAGQVMNTEAFF. DNA of the CDR3: TGCAGCGCTGCCGGACAGGTTATGAACACTGAAGCTTTCTTT. The variable domain in full, completed from reference TRBV29-1 and TRBJ1-1, reads SAVISQKPSRDICQRGTSLTIQCQVDSQVTMMFWYRQQPGQSLTLIATANQGSEATYESGFVIDKFPISRPNLTFSTLTVSNMSPEDSSIYLCSAAGQVMNTEAFFGQGTRLTVV.

The chain carries TRBV6-5 and TRBJ2-7, with 8 nucleotides matching TRBD2. CDR3 size: 14 residues. Germline values: CDR1 MNHEY, CDR2 SVGAGI. Losses at the gene ends were 6 bases for V and 5 bases for J; bases not matched to a gene: 9. The CDR3, as DNA: TGTGCCAGCAGCCCAGCGGGAGCAAGGAACGAGCAGTACTTC. Translation: CASSPAGARNEQYF.

The chain employs TRBV18 and TRBJ1-5; possibly TRBD1 for D (5 bases). Germline CDR1 is KGHSH and CDR2 is LQKENI. The CDR3 sequence is 14 residues long. V dropped 4 bases and J dropped 2 bases, with 9 bases sitting between them. The CDR3 loop reads CASSLQGGNQPQHF. For the CDR3, the DNA is TGTGCCAGCTCACTGCAGGGTGGCAATCAGCCCCAGCATTTT.

The chain has TRBV9 and TRBJ1-6, with 9 bases that match TRBD1. Germline assignment: CDR1 SGDLS and CDR2 YYNGEE. With 0 bases clipped from V and 5 bases from J, the junction kept 3 bases outside the gene matches. CDR3 size: 16 residues. The CDR3 spells CASSVAWDRDNSPLHF. CDR3 bases: TGTGCCAGCAGCGTAGCTTGGGACAGGGATAATTCACCCCTCCACTTT.

The chain recombines TRBV10-3 with TRBJ1-1; TRBD1 aligns across 10 bases. Germline V gene sequence: CDR1 ENHRY, CDR2 SYGVKD. Trimming cost V 0 bases and J 5 bases; bases outside gene matches: 0. The CDR3 spans 14 residues. This CDR3 reads CAISESGQGTEAFF. The CDR3, as DNA: TGTGCCATCAGTGAGTCGGGACAGGGGACTGAAGCTTTCTTT.

J is TRBJ1-6 and V is TRBV7-2; TRBD1 aligns across 8 bases. The germline gives CDR1 SGHTA, CDR2 FQGNSA. The trim removed 1 base at V and 6 bases at J, leaving 8 bases unmatched. This CDR3 is 17 amino acids long. In nucleotides, the CDR3 is TGTGCCAGCAGCTTAGTGGGGGGACAGGTCTCTAATTCACCCCTCCACTTT. Protein: CASSLVGGQVSNSPLHF.

The gene calls are TRBV7-3 and TRBJ2-7, with D possibly matching TRBD1 (6 bases). CDR3 size: 13 residues. V lost 3 bases and J lost 3, with 9 bases in between. Germline V CDR1 and CDR2: SGHTA, FQGTGA. The CDR3 spells CASSFNRDYEQYF. The CDR3 nucleotides are TGTGCCAGCAGCTTTAACAGGGACTACGAGCAGTACTTC.

The gene calls are TRBV19 and TRBJ1-5; D unresolved. Germline lookup yields CDR1 LNHDA and CDR2 SQIVND (reference sequence). This CDR3 spans 16 amino acids. V was shortened by 7 bases and J by 1 base, with 17 bases between the two germline ends. The CDR3 nucleotides read TGTGCCAGTACCCGGTCGGGGTCGGGAAGCAATCAGCCCCAGCATTTT. Translated: CASTRSGSGSNQPQHF.